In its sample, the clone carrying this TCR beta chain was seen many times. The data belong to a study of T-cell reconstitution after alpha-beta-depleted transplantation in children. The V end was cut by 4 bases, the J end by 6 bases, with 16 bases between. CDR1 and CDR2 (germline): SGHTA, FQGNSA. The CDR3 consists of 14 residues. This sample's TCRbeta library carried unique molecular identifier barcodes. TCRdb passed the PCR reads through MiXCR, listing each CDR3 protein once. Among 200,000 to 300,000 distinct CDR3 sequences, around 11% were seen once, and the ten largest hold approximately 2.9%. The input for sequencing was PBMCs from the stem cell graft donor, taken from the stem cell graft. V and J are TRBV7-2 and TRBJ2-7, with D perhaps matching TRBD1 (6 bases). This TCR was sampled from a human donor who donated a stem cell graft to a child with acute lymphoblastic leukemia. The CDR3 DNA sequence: TGTGCCAGCAGCTCGTCCGGGACACAGGGCGAGCAGTACTTC. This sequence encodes CASSSSGTQGEQYF.